These T cell receptor beta chains were read from a single sample in a study of blood T cell repertoires in COVID-19. Method: immunoSEQ multiplex PCR; TCRdb's copy keeps in-frame clones and lacks some. This table has about 290,000 clones, around nine tenths appearing once. The sample was PBMCs or T cells enriched from blood (not recorded which). Receptors originate from a woman between 40 and 55 years old who had recovered from COVID-19. Each CDR3 is given with its conserved first and last residue. The D gene is left open where the match is weak. Size is omitted from some rows. Given values are once, few, many or a class for expanded clones.

abundance: NA
v_gene: TRBV28
j_gene: TRBJ2-2
d_gene: TRBD2
CDR3nt: TGTGCCAGCAGTCGATTGGTAGCGGGATATCCCGGGGAGCTGTTTTTT
CDR3aa: CASSRLVAGYPGELFF

abundance: NA
v_gene: TRBV4-3
j_gene: TRBJ1-4
d_gene: NA
CDR3nt: TGCGCCAGCAGCCAAGATATCTTCCTTACCGAGGGACTGTTTTTT
CDR3aa: CASSQDIFLTEGLFF

abundance: NA
v_gene: TRBV27
j_gene: TRBJ2-1
d_gene: TRBD2
CDR3nt: TGTGCCAGCAGTTTATCCCTTCGACTAGCGAGCAATGAGCAGTTCTTC
CDR3aa: CASSLSLRLASNEQFF

abundance: NA
v_gene: TRBV30
j_gene: TRBJ1-4
d_gene: TRBD1
CDR3nt: TGTGCCTGGAGTGGAGACTATACAGGGGTCGGTAAACTGTTTTTT
CDR3aa: CAWSGDYTGVGKLFF

abundance: once
v_gene: TRBV27
j_gene: TRBJ1-1
d_gene: NA
CDR3nt: TGTGCCAGCAGCCCCACGACAGGTTTTGCTGAAGCTTTCTTT
CDR3aa: CASSPTTGFAEAFF

abundance: NA
v_gene: TRBV18
j_gene: TRBJ2-5
d_gene: TRBD2
CDR3nt: TGTGCCAGCTCACCACCTCAATTAGCGGGAGCCAGAGAGACCCAGTACTTC
CDR3aa: CASSPPQLAGARETQYF

abundance: NA
v_gene: TRBV5-8
j_gene: TRBJ1-4
d_gene: NA
CDR3nt: TGTGCCATCCGGACTCGGGCTGAAAAACTGTTTTTT
CDR3aa: CAIRTRAEKLFF

abundance: once
v_gene: TRBV24-1
j_gene: TRBJ2-3
d_gene: NA
CDR3nt: TGTGCCACCAGTGATCGCGGGACGGGGAACACAGATACGCAGTATTTT
CDR3aa: CATSDRGTGNTDTQYF

abundance: NA
v_gene: TRBV7-9
j_gene: TRBJ1-1
d_gene: NA
CDR3nt: TGTGCCAGCAGCTCACGACAGAACTCGAACACTGAAGCTTTCTTT
CDR3aa: CASSSRQNSNTEAFF

abundance: NA
v_gene: TRBV29-1
j_gene: TRBJ2-7
d_gene: TRBD1
CDR3nt: TGCAGCGTTGGACAGGGCTCCTACGAGCAGTACTTC
CDR3aa: CSVGQGSYEQYF

abundance: NA
v_gene: TRBV3-1/TRBV3-2
j_gene: TRBJ2-5
d_gene: TRBD2
CDR3nt: TGTGCCAGCAGCCAAGATAGCGGGAGCCAAGAGACCCAGTACTTC
CDR3aa: CASSQDSGSQETQYF